Detailed here is one TCR beta chain. The antigen remains unidentified. The CDR3 has 15 residues. J gave up 3 bases and V 7 bases, and 9 bases lay outside the gene matches. The data belong to a study of T cell repertoires in cytomegalovirus infection. Study background: Matching HLA type, along with CMV infection, was indicated by public TCR beta signatures. Study-level points and caveats: Dominant in the ex vivo response were TCR beta clonotypes restricted by HLA-C and specific for CMV.

Using its own MiXCR run on the reads, TCRdb lists one record per CDR3 protein. The data contain some 920,000 distinct CDR3 sequences, approximately 33% of them singletons. This clonotype originated in a human donor in good health (CMV status not recorded). Some clones in this sample may be carry-over from other donors' samples. The specimen was cultured CD8+ T cells from PBMCs, collected from culture after CMV antigen stimulation. The chain employs TRBV12-3 or TRBV12-4 and TRBJ2-1; TRBD2 matches at 7 bases. The CDR3 DNA reads as TGTGCCAGCATGGCTAACGGGGGGATCTACAATGAGCAGTTCTTC. Protein: CASMANGGIYNEQFF.